This T cell receptor beta chain was sequenced in a study of T cells in narcolepsy. Study background: Donors had narcolepsy type 1 or type 2, or were healthy controls. Points from the study as a whole: No autoreactive T cell clone sequences appeared in some memory CD4+ repertoires. Autoreactive clonotypes reportedly recurred in blood of same and different patients, not controls. Comparing one patient's CSF and blood CD4+ clonotypes highlighted HCRT- and TRIB2-specific autoreactive clonotypes.

As concerns this clone: Antigen unknown.

CDR1 is SEHNR and CDR2 is FQNEAQ in the germline V gene (reference sequence). There are 15 residues in the CDR3. The V and J ends lost 5 bases and 2 bases respectively, with 14 bases between them. Sequencing used immunoSEQ multiplex PCR; TCRdb keeps in-frame clones, though not all of them. The sample holds about 20,000 clones, 75% to 90% seen once. J is TRBJ2-3 and V is TRBV7-9; D might be TRBD1 (6 bases). Sequenced: memory (CD45RA-) CD4+ T cells from blood. This sequence was found in a human donor in good health. This chain's CDR3 is CASSLLQGTTDTQYF. CDR3 bases: TGTGCCAGCAGCCTCCTACAGGGAACCACAGATACGCAGTATTTT. The variable domain in full, with the rest retrieved from reference TRBV7-9 and TRBJ2-3, is DTGVSQNPRHKITKRGQNVTFRCDPISEHNRLYWYRQTLGQGPEFLTYFQNEAQLEKSRLLSDRFSAERPKGSFSTLEIQRTEQGDSAMYLCASSLLQGTTDTQYFGPGTRLTVL.